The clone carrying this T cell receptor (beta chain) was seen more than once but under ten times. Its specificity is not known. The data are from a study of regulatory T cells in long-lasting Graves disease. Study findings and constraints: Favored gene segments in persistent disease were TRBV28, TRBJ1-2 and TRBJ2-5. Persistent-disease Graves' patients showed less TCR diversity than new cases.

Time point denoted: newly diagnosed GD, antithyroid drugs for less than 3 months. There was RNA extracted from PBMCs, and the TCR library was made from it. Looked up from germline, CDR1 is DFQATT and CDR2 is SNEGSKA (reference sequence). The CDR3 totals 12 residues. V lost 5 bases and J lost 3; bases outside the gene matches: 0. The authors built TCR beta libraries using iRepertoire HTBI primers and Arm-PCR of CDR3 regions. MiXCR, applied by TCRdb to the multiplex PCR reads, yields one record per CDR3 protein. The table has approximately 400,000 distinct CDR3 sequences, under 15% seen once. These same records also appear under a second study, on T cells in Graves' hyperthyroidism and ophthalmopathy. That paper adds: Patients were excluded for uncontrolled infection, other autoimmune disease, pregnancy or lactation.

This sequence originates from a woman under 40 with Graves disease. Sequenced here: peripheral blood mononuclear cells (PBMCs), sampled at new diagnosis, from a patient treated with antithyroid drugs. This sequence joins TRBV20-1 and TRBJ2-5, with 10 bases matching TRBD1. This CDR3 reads CSAGTGEETQYF. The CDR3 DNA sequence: TGCAGTGCTGGGACAGGGGAAGAGACCCAGTACTTC.